This T cell receptor (beta chain) was sequenced for a study of blood T cell repertoires in COVID-19. Assay used: immunoSEQ multiplex PCR; TCRdb lists only in-frame clones, some missing. The table lists some 180,000 clones, 80% of them singletons. Germline V CDR1 and CDR2: SGDLS, YYNGEE. The CDR3 has 15 amino acids. Losses at the gene ends were 0 bases for V and 8 bases for J; bases not matched to a gene: 7. The V gene is TRBV9, the J gene TRBJ2-3; 9 positions match TRBD2. The source material was peripheral blood. This TCR came from a man between 60 and 75 years old with acute or convalescent COVID-19. CDR3 coding DNA: TGTGCCAGCAGCGTAGTGGGCGGGGGGGCCGTTACGCAGTATTTT. Its translation is CASSVVGGGAVTQYF. Combining the CDR3 with reference TRBV9 and TRBJ2-3 gives the whole variable domain DSGVTQTPKHLITATGQRVTLRCSPRSGDLSVYWYQQSLDQGLQFLIQYYNGEERAKGNILERFSAQQFPDLHSELNLSSLELGDSALYFCASSVVGGGAVTQYFGPGTRLTVL.